The 22 T cell receptor beta chains listed next were all sequenced from one sample in a study of T cells after yellow fever vaccination. One entry per CDR3 protein results from TCRdb running MiXCR on the 5' RACE reads. The sample has some 340,000 distinct CDR3 sequences, about 11% seen once. Sequencing was performed on CD4+ T cells sorted from PBMCs, taken 45 days after the yellow fever booster vaccination. Receptors originate from a man between 18 and 35 years old who received the YFV17D yellow fever vaccine.

The chain carries TRBV28 and TRBJ2-1; D is possibly TRBD1 (6 bases). This CDR3 is built from 14 residues. Germline V lookup: CDR1 MDHEN, CDR2 SYDVKM. Trimming removed 4 bases at V and 4 bases at J, with 11 bases between. The CDR3 reads CASSSGQIYNEQFF. As DNA, the CDR3 is TGTGCCAGCAGTTCGGGACAAATTTACAATGAGCAGTTCTTC.

As regards this clonotype: This may stem from a read error, because a much larger clone lies one nucleotide away. The chain recombines TRBV5-6 with TRBJ2-3; D is undetermined. This CDR3 contains 17 residues. Germline CDR1 reads SGHDT; CDR2 reads YYEEEE. V was cut by 5 bases and J by 3 bases, with 22 bases left in between. CDR3 in amino acids: CASRLLSGGVETDTQYF. The CDR3 nucleotides read TGTGCCAGCAGATTGTTATCAGGCGGTGTGGAAACAGATACGCAGTATTTT.

The genes are TRBV2 and TRBJ2-1; D is unresolved. This CDR3 has 15 amino acids. Germline CDR1 reads SNHLY; CDR2 reads FYNNEI. The V end was cut by 1 base, the J end by 8 bases, with 15 bases between. The DNA for the CDR3 is TGTGCCAGCAGTGAAGACTCCGAGCATGGCTATGAGCAGTTCTTC. This gives the protein CASSEDSEHGYEQFF.

This clonotype occurred a few times. The CDR3 region is CASSPRWDSSYNSPLHF. For the CDR3, the DNA is TGTGCCAGCAGCCCGAGGTGGGATAGCTCCTATAATTCACCCCTCCACTTT. The chain carries TRBV9 and TRBJ1-6, with unresolved D. Germline CDR1 SGDLS, CDR2 YYNGEE. Trimming left V 4 bases short and J 0 bases short, with 14 bases between. The CDR3 runs 17 residues. The variable domain in full, completed from reference TRBV9 and TRBJ1-6, reads DSGVTQTPKHLITATGQRVTLRCSPRSGDLSVYWYQQSLDQGLQFLIQYYNGEERAKGNILERFSAQQFPDLHSELNLSSLELGDSALYFCASSPRWDSSYNSPLHFGNGTRLTVT.

This clonotype was seen at least ten times. DNA for the CDR3: TGTGCCAGCAGCCGATGGACAAACGGGGCCAACGTCCTGACTTTC. It is translated as CASSRWTNGANVLTF. The chain couples TRBV11-2 to TRBJ2-6; tentative D call: TRBD1 (5 bases). Germline assignment: CDR1 SGHAT and CDR2 FQNNGV. V dropped 5 bases and J dropped 4 bases, with 12 bases sitting between them. This CDR3 is built from 15 residues.

This clonotype has only a few counts. This sequence joins TRBV4-2 and TRBJ2-2; no clear D. The germline gives CDR1 LGHNA, CDR2 YNFKEQ. CDR3 length: 14 amino acids. V shed 0 bases and J shed 1 base, with 3 bases lying between them. Here the CDR3 reads CASSQDKNTGELFF. The DNA of the CDR3 is TGTGCCAGCAGCCAAGACAAGAACACCGGGGAGCTGTTTTTT.

The J gene is TRBJ1-1, the V gene TRBV20-1, with D tentatively TRBD1 (5 bases). Trimming left V 0 bases short and J 3 bases short, with 14 bases between. This CDR3 region has 15 residues. Germline V lookup: CDR1 DFQATT, CDR2 SNEGSKA (reference sequence). The CDR3, as DNA: TGCAGTGCTAGAGATTCGAGGGGCGGGTACACTGAAGCTTTCTTT. It translates to CSARDSRGGYTEAFF.

V is TRBV7-2 and J is TRBJ2-3; a possible D gene is TRBD2 (6 bases). Per the germline V gene, CDR1 is SGHTA and CDR2 is FQGNSA. Trimming cost V 6 bases and J 6 bases, with 19 bases left between them. This CDR3 is 15 amino acids long. CDR3 sequence reads: CASRDPSVRGDTQYF. The CDR3 DNA reads TGTGCCAGCAGAGACCCGTCCGTGCGGGGTGATACGCAGTATTTT.

The chain uses TRBV20-1 and TRBJ1-1, with a weak D call TRBD1 (5 bases). Trimming stripped 6 bases from V and 2 bases from J, with 13 bases between. Germline-derived CDR1 and CDR2 are DFQATT and SNEGSKA (reference sequence). The CDR3 totals 13 residues. The CDR3 DNA reads as TGCAGTGCACCAGGGAATCTAAACACTGAAGCTTTCTTT. Translated: CSAPGNLNTEAFF.

The chain links TRBV7-2 to TRBJ1-4; D possibly corresponds to TRBD1 (5 bases). Germline assignment: CDR1 SGHTA and CDR2 FQGNSA. The CDR3 extends over 15 amino acids. The V gene lost 6 bases and the J gene lost 5 bases, with 16 bases spanning the gap. CDR3 in amino acids: CASSYNRGRNEKLFF. In nucleotides, the CDR3 is TGTGCCAGCAGTTACAACCGGGGCCGGAATGAAAAACTGTTTTTT.

The chain joins TRBV29-1 to TRBJ2-7; D might be TRBD1 or TRBD2, each matching 5 bases. The CDR3 consists of 11 residues. The V end was cut by 6 bases, the J end by 5 bases, with 11 bases between. Germline assignment: CDR1 SQVTM and CDR2 ANQGSEA. The CDR3 loop is CSVRLGDEQYF. The CDR3 DNA reads as TGCAGCGTCCGATTGGGGGACGAGCAGTACTTC.

This clonotype was detected a few times. This chain links TRBV11-3 with TRBJ2-3; D gene ambiguous. CDR1 and CDR2 (germline): SGHNT, YENEEA. V was pared by 5 bases and J by 2 bases, with 11 bases between. CDR3 size: 14 residues. CDR3: CASSPEHNTDTQYF. As DNA, the CDR3 is TGTGCCAGCAGCCCGGAACATAACACAGATACGCAGTATTTT.

The rearrangement joins TRBV5-1 to TRBJ1-2; D is unresolved. The V end lost 1 base, the J end lost 8 bases, and 12 bases lay between the germline ends. The length of the CDR3 is 13 residues. Germline CDR1 and CDR2: SGHRS and YFSETQ. The CDR3 nucleotides read TGCGCCAGCAGCTTGCTCACCACTTACGGCTACACCTTC. It is translated as CASSLLTTYGYTF.

This sequence joins TRBV10-3 and TRBJ1-5; tentatively, D is TRBD1 (6 bases). There are 16 residues in the CDR3. Trimming left V 3 bases short and J 0 bases short, with 12 bases between. CDR1 and CDR2 (germline): ENHRY, SYGVKD. Here the CDR3 DNA reads TGTGCCATCAGTGACAGGGGCCGTAGTAGCAATCAGCCCCAGCATTTT. Encoded protein: CAISDRGRSSNQPQHF.

Many counts were recorded for this clonotype. The chain carries TRBV7-2 and TRBJ2-2, with D possibly matching TRBD1 (5 bases). Germline CDR1 reads SGHTA; CDR2 reads FQGNSA. Trimming took 1 base from V and 7 from J, leaving 13 bases between them. The CDR3 length is 15 residues. This CDR3 reads CASSLEQGIYGELFF. In DNA form, the CDR3 reads TGTGCCAGCAGCTTAGAGCAGGGCATTTACGGGGAGCTGTTTTTT.

This chain links TRBV2 with TRBJ2-7; D might be TRBD1 or TRBD2, each matching 7 bases. The CDR3 loop spans 14 amino acids. Germline V gene data show CDR1 as SNHLY and CDR2 as FYNNEI. V dropped 6 bases and J dropped 3 bases, with 15 bases sitting between them. This CDR3 reads CASSWGGQFYEQYF. The DNA for the CDR3 is TGTGCCAGCAGCTGGGGGGGACAGTTCTACGAGCAGTACTTC.

In this sample, this clonotype turned up many times. This chain uses TRBV5-5 with TRBJ2-2, with D possibly matching TRBD2 (6 bases). The CDR3 is made up of 14 amino acids. Between the trimmed V and J ends, which lost 3 bases and 4 bases, there was a span of 10 bases. In germline, CDR1 is SGHKS, CDR2 YYEKEE (reference sequence). CDR3 in amino acids: CASSWQGGTGELFF. DNA of the CDR3: TGTGCCAGCAGCTGGCAGGGAGGCACCGGGGAGCTGTTTTTT.

The chain employs TRBV10-3 and TRBJ1-1; unclear D gene. Per the germline V gene, CDR1 is ENHRY and CDR2 is SYGVKD. Trimming took 8 bases from V and 6 from J, leaving 16 bases between them. The CDR3 contains 13 residues. CDR3 residues: CAIANLSRAEAFF. CDR3 DNA sequence: TGTGCCATCGCAAACCTGAGTCGAGCTGAAGCTTTCTTT.

There are a few counts of this clonotype. CDR3 protein: CASSPGGASDTQYF. CDR3 DNA: TGTGCCAGCAGCCCGGGGGGCGCGTCCGATACGCAGTATTTT. The chain employs TRBV7-6 and TRBJ2-3; a possible D gene is TRBD2 (7 bases). Germline lookup yields CDR1 SGHVS and CDR2 FNYEAQ. The CDR3 has 14 amino acids. Trimming took off 5 bases at V and 6 bases at J, with 15 bases between the two ends.

This chain uses TRBV10-2 with TRBJ2-5; 8 bases fit TRBD2. The CDR3 runs 16 residues. J was trimmed by 1 base and V by 2 bases; bases with no gene match: 6. Germline assignment: CDR1 WSHSY and CDR2 SAAADI. Here the CDR3 DNA reads TGCGCCAGCAGTGAGGGTAACGGGGGGGCCCAAGAGACCCAGTACTTC. Encoded protein: CASSEGNGGAQETQYF.

J is TRBJ2-5 and V is TRBV11-2, with D unresolved. There are 13 residues in the CDR3. Germline V gene data show CDR1 as SGHAT and CDR2 as FQNNGV. Trimming took off 7 bases at V and 0 bases at J, with 9 bases between the two ends. The CDR3 nucleotides read TGTGCCAGCACCGGCCCGGACCAAGAGACCCAGTACTTC. This codes for CASTGPDQETQYF.

This clonotype was picked up a small number of times. The rearrangement joins TRBV5-1 to TRBJ1-1; 8 bases fit TRBD1. V lost 0 bases to trimming and J lost 6 bases; unmatched junction nucleotides: 4. The CDR3 runs 14 residues. The germline CDR1 and CDR2 sequences are SGHRS and YFSETQ. This CDR3 reads CASSLGRGPAEAFF. CDR3 DNA sequence: TGCGCCAGCAGCTTGGGCAGGGGGCCCGCTGAAGCTTTCTTT.